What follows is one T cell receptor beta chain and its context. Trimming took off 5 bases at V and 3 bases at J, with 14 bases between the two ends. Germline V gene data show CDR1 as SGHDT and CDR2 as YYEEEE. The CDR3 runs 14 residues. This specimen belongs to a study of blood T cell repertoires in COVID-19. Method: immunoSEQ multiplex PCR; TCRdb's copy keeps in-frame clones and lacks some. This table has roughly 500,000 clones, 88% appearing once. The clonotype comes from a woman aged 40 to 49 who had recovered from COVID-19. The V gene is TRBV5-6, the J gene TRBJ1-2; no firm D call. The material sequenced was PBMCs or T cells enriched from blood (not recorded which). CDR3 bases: TGTGCCAGCAGTCTCGGTGAGGTCTACTATGGCTACACCTTC. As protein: CASSLGEVYYGYTF.